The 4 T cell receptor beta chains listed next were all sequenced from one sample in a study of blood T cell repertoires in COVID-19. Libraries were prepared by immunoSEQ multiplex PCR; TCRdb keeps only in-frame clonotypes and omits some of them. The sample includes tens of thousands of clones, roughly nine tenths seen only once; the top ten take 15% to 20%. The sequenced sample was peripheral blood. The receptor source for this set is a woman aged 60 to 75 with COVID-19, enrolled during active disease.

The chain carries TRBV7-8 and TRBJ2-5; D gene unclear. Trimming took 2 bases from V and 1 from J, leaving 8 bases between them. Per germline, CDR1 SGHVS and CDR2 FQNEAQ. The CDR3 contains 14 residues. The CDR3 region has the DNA TGTGCCAGCAGCTTAATAGTCCGCCAAGAGACCCAGTACTTC. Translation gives CASSLIVRQETQYF.

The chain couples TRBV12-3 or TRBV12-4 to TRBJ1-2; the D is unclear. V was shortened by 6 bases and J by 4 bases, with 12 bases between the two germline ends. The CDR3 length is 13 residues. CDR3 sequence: CASRPGYFYGYTF. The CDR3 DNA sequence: TGTGCCAGCAGGCCAGGATATTTCTATGGCTACACCTTC.

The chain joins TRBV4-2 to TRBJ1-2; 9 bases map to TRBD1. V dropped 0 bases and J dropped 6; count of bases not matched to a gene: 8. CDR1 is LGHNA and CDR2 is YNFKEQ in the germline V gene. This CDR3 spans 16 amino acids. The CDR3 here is CASSQDDGDRADGYTF. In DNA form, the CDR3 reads TGTGCCAGCAGCCAAGACGACGGGGACAGGGCGGATGGCTACACCTTC.

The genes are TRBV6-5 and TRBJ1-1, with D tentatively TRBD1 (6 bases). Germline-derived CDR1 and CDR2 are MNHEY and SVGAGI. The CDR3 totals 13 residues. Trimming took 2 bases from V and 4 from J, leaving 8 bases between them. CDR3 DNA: TGTGCCAGCAGTTACCAAGGGGGCACTGAAGCTTTCTTT. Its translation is CASSYQGGTEAFF.